This T cell receptor beta chain was recorded in a study of naive and memory T cell subsets. Study conclusions and caveats: Clonotypes here are unpaired alpha or beta chain sequences. Naive and memory subsets had different power law exponents for TCR abundance. There was no ground truth to check naive and memory subset results.

An equimolar mix of two oligonucleotides served as the beta constant-region primer for TRBC1 and TRBC2. The cDNA 3' end received a ligated single-stranded oligonucleotide carrying the SP2 primer and a 12-nucleotide UMI. From the UMI-ligation and nested PCR reads, TCRdb called clonotypes with MiXCR, one entry per CDR3 protein. The repertoire consists of about 90,000 distinct CDR3 sequences, with 7% occurring once and the leading ten covering roughly 1.5%. This clonotype appeared a few times. Antigen unknown. The ends were cut back, 0 bases at V and 4 bases at J, with 10 bases in the middle. This CDR3 has 14 residues. CDR1 is SGDLS, CDR2 YYNGEE, per germline.

The sample was central memory CD4+ T cells from blood. V usage is TRBV9 and J usage is TRBJ1-2; maybe TRBD1 (5 bases). This receptor was obtained from a human donor in good health. The CDR3 sequence: CASSVGGRAYGYTF. The CDR3 coding sequence is TGTGCCAGCAGCGTAGGAGGCAGGGCCTATGGCTACACCTTC.